The rows below give T cell receptor beta chains drawn from one sample of a study of T cells in Graves' hyperthyroidism and ophthalmopathy. Each CDR3 protein is one row after TCRdb ran MiXCR on the multiplex PCR reads. The sample has about 590,000 distinct CDR3 sequences, about a sixth seen once. The material sequenced was blood. These receptors came from a woman in her 30s with Graves' hyperthyroidism. Both conserved end residues are part of each CDR3. Not all rows give a size; the values are once, few, many and, for expanded clones, a class.

V	size	J	CDR3
TRBV20-1	many	TRBJ2-1	CSARSGTGSYNEQFF
TRBV3-1	-	TRBJ2-7	CASSQGIEQYF
TRBV5-6	-	TRBJ2-2	CASSTPGEPNTGELFF
TRBV10-1	-	TRBJ2-1	CASSESSPACNEQFF
TRBV18	many	TRBJ2-7	CASSPGASVAYEQYF
TRBV20-1	few	TRBJ2-7	CSARGTGRSGTSGPKQYF
TRBV18	few	TRBJ1-2	CASSPQTGVGYTF
TRBV30	many	TRBJ1-1	CAWSAALNTEAFF
TRBV7-8	many	TRBJ2-1	CASSLLAGDDYNEQFF
TRBV5-6	few	TRBJ2-7	CASSRAVAGGLREQYF
TRBV19	few	TRBJ2-2	CASSIVRYTGELFF
TRBV2	many	TRBJ1-6	CASSGQGRNSPLHF
TRBV28	few	TRBJ1-5	CASMRGTGDNQPQHF
TRBV20-1	many	TRBJ2-5	CSARVSWFQETQYF
TRBV5-7	few	TRBJ2-6	CASSLGVATSAGANVLTF
TRBV19	few	TRBJ1-2	CASRRTTGRGGYTF
TRBV12-3/TRBV12-4	-	TRBJ2-7	CASSFTGGLYEQYF
TRBV9	-	TRBJ2-3	CASSASSGMYTQYF
TRBV6-1	few	TRBJ2-3	CASSWVRGTDTQYF
TRBV29-1	few	TRBJ1-1	CSVEDRGQGGGWTEAFF
TRBV7-9	few	TRBJ2-1	CASSLFSGRAFEQFF
TRBV7-2	few	TRBJ2-1	CASSLWELAGASYRYEQFF
TRBV7-6	few	TRBJ2-2	CASSTGLAGVGELFF
TRBV11-3	-	TRBJ2-7	CASRSRDYEQYF
TRBV6-5	many	TRBJ1-2	CASSYSPQGRYGYTF
TRBV30	many	TRBJ1-2	CAWSSILDRATFNYGYTF
TRBV7-8	many	TRBJ2-7	CASSFGRDPLYEQYF
TRBV9	-	TRBJ2-3	CASSVEAGGPTDTQYF
TRBV15	-	TRBJ2-3	CATSREATPDTQYF
TRBV20-1	-	-	CSARGWTRYNEQYF
TRBV7-8	many	TRBJ2-7	CASSFPGNYEQYF
TRBV4-1	few	TRBJ2-3	CASSQHRPRNTQYF
TRBV6-1	few	TRBJ1-3	CASRSSGNTIYF
TRBV28	many	TRBJ2-7	CASSNSLAGDYEQYF
TRBV7-2	-	TRBJ1-4	CASSLAIGRTNEKLFF
TRBV27	many	TRBJ1-5	CASSLWGSNSNQPQHF